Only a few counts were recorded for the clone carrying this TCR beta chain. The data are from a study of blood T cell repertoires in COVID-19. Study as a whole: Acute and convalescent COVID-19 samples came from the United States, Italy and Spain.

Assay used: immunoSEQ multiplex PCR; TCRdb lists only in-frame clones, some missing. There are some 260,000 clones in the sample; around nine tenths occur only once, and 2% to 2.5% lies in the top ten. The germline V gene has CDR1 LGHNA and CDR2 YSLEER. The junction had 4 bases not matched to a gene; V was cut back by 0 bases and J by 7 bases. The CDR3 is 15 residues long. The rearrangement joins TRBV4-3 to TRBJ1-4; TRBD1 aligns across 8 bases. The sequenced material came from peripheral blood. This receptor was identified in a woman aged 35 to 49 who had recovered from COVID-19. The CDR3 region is CASSQDGRGLEKLFF. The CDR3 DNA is TGCGCCAGCAGCCAAGACGGCAGGGGGCTTGAAAAACTGTTTTTT.